The present T cell receptor (beta chain) was sequenced within a study of cytomegalovirus exposure and HLA in healthy donors. The primer mix had 60 Vbeta and 13 Jbeta primers. Profiling relied on immunoSEQ multiplex PCR, and the TCRdb table lists in-frame clones only, not all of them. Of 140,000 to 150,000 clones in the sample, 75% are singletons; the top ten hold about 6.4%. As regards this clone: Its target is not known.

Whole-study results and caveats: Most TCR sequences were rare, but some public TCRs occurred in many donors.

The material sequenced was PBMCs. The clonotype originates from a man aged 25-45 years in good health and CMV-seronegative.

The CDR3 protein is CASSRPGGDEQYF. The CDR3 region has the DNA TGCGCCAGCAGCCGACCGGGAGGTGACGAGCAGTACTTC. The V and J genes are TRBV4-1 and TRBJ2-7, with TRBD2 identical over 7 bases. The CDR3 runs 13 residues. Germline CDR1 MGHRA, CDR2 YSYEKL. The V gene end was trimmed by 4 bases and the J gene end by 5 bases; junction bases not matched to a gene: 5.